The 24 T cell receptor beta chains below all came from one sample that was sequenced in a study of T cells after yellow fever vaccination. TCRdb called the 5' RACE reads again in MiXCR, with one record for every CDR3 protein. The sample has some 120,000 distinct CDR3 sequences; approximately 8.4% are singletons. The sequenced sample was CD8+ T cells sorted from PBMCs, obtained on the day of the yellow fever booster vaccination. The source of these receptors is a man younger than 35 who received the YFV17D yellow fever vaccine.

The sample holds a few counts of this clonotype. CDR3 amino acids: CASRGANTEAFF. The DNA of the CDR3 is TGTGCCAGTAGAGGGGCGAACACTGAAGCTTTCTTT. The chain recombines TRBV19 with TRBJ1-1, with TRBD1 as a possible D gene (5 bases). Germline V CDR1 and CDR2: LNHDA, SQIVND (reference sequence). V lost 6 bases and J lost 1, with 6 bases in between. The CDR3 length is 12 residues.

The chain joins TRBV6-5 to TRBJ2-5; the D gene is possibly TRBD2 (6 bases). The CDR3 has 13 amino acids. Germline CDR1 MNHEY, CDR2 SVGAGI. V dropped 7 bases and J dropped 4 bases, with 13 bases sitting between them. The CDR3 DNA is TGTGCCAGCACCAAACTAGCTGGAGAGACCCAGTACTTC. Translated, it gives CASTKLAGETQYF.

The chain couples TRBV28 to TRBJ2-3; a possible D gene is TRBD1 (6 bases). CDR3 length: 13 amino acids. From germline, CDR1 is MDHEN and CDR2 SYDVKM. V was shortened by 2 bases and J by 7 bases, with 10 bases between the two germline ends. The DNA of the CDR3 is TGTGCCAGCAGTTTACTCCAGGGGAATACGCAGTATTTT. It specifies CASSLLQGNTQYF.

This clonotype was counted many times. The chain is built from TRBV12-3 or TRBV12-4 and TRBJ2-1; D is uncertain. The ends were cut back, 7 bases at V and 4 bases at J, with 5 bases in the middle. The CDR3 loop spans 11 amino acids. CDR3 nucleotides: TGTGCCAGCACCTCGTACAATGAGCAGTTCTTC. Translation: CASTSYNEQFF.

The CDR3 sequence is CAGRTPNTGELFF. CDR3 nucleotides: TGTGCCGGCCGGACCCCGAACACCGGGGAGCTGTTTTTT. This rearrangement joins TRBV7-9 to TRBJ2-2, with D hard to call. The germline V and J ends were trimmed by 11 bases and 0 bases, with 10 bases remaining between them. The length of the CDR3 is 13 residues. Germline V gene lookup returns CDR1 SEHNR and CDR2 FQNEAQ (reference sequence).

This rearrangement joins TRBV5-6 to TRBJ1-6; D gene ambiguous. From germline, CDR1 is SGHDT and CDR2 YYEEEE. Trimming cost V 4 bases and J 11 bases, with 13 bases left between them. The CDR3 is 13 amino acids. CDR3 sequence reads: CASSVGGRPPLHF. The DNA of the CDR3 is TGTGCCAGCAGCGTTGGCGGGAGGCCACCCCTCCACTTT.

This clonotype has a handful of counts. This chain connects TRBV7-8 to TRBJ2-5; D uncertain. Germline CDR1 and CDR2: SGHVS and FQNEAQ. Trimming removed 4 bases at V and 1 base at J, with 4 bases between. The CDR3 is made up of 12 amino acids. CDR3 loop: CASSYIQETQYF. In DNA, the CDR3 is TGTGCCAGCAGCTATATCCAAGAGACCCAGTACTTC.

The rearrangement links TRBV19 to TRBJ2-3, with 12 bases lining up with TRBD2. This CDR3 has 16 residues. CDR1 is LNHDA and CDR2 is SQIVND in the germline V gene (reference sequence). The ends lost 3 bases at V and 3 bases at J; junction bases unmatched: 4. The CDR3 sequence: CASSILAGGPTDTQYF. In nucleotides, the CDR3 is TGTGCCAGTAGTATCCTAGCGGGGGGGCCAACAGATACGCAGTATTTT.

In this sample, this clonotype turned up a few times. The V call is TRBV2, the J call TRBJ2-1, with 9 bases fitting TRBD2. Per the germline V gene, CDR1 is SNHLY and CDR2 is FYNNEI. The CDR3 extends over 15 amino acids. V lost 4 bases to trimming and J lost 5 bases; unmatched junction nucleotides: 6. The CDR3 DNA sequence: TGTGCCAGCAGTGCAGGCGGGGGGGCCCACAATGAGCAGTTCTTC. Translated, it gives CASSAGGGAHNEQFF.

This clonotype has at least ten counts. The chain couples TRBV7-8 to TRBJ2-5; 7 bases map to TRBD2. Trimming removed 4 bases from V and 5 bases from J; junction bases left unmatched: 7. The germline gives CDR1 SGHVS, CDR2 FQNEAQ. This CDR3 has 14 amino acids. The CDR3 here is CASSSASGVETQYF. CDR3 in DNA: TGTGCCAGCAGCTCTGCGAGCGGGGTTGAGACCCAGTACTTC.

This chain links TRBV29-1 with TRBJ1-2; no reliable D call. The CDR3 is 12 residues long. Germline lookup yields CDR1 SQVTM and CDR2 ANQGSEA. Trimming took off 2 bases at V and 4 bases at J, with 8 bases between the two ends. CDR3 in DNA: TGCAGCGTTGAAAGTACAGTCTATGGCTACACCTTC. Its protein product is CSVESTVYGYTF. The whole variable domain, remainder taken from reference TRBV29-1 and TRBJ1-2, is SAVISQKPSRDICQRGTSLTIQCQVDSQVTMMFWYRQQPGQSLTLIATANQGSEATYESGFVIDKFPISRPNLTFSTLTVSNMSPEDSSIYLCSVESTVYGYTFGSGTRLTVV.

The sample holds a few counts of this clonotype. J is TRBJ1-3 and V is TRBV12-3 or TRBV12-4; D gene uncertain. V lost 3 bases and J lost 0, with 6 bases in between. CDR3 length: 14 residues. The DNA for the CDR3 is TGTGCCAGCAGTTTTAGTTCCTCTGGAAACACCATATATTTT. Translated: CASSFSSSGNTIYF.

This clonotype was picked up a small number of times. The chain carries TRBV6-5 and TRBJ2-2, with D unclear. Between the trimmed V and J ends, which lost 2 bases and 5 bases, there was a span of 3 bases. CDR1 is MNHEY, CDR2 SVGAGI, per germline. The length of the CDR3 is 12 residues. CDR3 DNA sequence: TGTGCCAGCAGTTACCAGACCGGGGAGCTGTTTTTT. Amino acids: CASSYQTGELFF.

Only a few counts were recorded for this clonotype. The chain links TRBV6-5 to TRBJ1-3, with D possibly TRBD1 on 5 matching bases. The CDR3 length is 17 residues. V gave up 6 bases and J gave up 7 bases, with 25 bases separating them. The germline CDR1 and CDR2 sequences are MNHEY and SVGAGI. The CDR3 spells CASSPHVRGRGANTIYF. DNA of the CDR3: TGTGCCAGCAGCCCCCATGTGCGGGGCCGAGGAGCCAACACCATATATTTT.

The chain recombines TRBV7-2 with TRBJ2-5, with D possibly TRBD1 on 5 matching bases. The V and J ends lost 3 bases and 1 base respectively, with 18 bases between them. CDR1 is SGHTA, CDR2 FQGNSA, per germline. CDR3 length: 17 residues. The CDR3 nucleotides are TGTGCCAGCAGCTTTACTCCAGACAGATCCACCCAAGAGACCCAGTACTTC. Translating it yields CASSFTPDRSTQETQYF.

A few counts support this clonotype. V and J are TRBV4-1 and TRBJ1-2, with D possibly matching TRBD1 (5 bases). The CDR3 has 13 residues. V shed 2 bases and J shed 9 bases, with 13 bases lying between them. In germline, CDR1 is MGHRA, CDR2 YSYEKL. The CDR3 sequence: CASSQQGSNSYTF. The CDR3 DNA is TGCGCCAGCAGCCAACAGGGCTCGAATAGCTACACCTTC.

CDR3 sequence: CSVEGTSGANVLTF. In DNA form, the CDR3 reads TGCAGCGTTGAGGGGACCTCTGGGGCCAACGTCCTGACTTTC. The V gene is TRBV29-1, the J gene TRBJ2-6, with D perhaps matching TRBD1 or TRBD2 (5 bases each). The length of the CDR3 is 14 residues. Per germline, CDR1 SQVTM and CDR2 ANQGSEA. V was trimmed by 3 bases and J by 0 bases, leaving 6 bases between them.

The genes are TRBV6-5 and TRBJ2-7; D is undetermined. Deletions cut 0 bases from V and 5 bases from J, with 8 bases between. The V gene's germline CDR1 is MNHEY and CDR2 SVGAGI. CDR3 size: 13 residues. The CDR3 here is CASSYSGRHEQYF. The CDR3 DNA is TGTGCCAGCAGTTACTCGGGCAGACACGAGCAGTACTTC.

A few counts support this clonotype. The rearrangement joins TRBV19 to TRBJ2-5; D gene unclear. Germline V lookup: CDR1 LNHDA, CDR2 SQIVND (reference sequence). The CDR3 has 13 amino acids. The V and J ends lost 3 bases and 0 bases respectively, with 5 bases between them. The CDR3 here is CASSIGNQETQYF. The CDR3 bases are TGTGCCAGTAGTATTGGGAACCAAGAGACCCAGTACTTC.

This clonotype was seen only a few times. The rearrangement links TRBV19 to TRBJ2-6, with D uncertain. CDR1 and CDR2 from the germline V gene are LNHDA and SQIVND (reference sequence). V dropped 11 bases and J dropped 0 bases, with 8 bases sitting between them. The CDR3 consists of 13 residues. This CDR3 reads CAAKSSGANVLTF. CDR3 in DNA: TGTGCCGCCAAGTCCTCTGGGGCCAACGTCCTGACTTTC.

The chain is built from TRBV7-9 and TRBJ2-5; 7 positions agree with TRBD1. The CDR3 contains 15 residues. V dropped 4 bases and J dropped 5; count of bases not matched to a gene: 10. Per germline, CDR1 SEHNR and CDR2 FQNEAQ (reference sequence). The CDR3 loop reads CASSSRDSLRETQYF. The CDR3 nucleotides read TGTGCCAGCAGCTCCCGGGACAGTCTCCGGGAGACCCAGTACTTC.

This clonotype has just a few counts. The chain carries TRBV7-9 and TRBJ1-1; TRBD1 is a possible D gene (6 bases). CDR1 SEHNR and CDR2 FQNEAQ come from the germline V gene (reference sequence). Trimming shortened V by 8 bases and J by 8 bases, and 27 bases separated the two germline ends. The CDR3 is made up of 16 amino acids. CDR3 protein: CASRATGSGVGVEAFF. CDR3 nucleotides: TGTGCCAGCCGGGCCACAGGGTCCGGAGTTGGTGTGGAAGCTTTCTTT.

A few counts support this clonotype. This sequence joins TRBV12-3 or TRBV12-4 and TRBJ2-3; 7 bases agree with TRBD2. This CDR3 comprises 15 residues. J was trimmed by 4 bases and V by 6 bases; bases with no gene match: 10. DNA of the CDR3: TGTGCCAGCAGCGGACGGGGAGGGGATCCAGATACGCAGTATTTT. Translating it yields CASSGRGGDPDTQYF.

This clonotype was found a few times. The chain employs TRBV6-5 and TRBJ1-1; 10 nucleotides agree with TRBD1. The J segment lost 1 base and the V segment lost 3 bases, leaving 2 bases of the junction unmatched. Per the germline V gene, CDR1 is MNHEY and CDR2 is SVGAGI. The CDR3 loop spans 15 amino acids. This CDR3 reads CASSYRTGGNTEAFF. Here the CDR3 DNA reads TGTGCCAGCAGTTATCGGACAGGGGGGAACACTGAAGCTTTCTTT.